Below are 8 T cell receptor beta chains sequenced from a single sample in a study of shared clonotypes between healthy human individuals (TCRdb year 2020). Library creation used the immunoSEQ multiplex PCR assay. The immuneACCESS repertoire file appears here via TCRdb, limited to in-frame rearrangements. These files lack a portion of the clones; in checked studies, under half of the deficit traces to unresolved V genes, and the cause of the others is not known. The sample includes some 500,000 clones, with 79% observed a single time. The top ten constitute approximately 12% of the sample. The sample comprised PBMCs. These receptors all stem from a woman aged 35 to 49 in good health. Some clones in this sample may be carry-over from other donors' samples.

The chain links TRBV2 to TRBJ2-1; 14 nucleotides line up with TRBD2. CDR3 length: 18 residues. The germline V gene encodes CDR1 SNHLY and CDR2 FYNNEI. V lost 6 bases and J lost 0; bases outside the gene matches: 7. This chain's CDR3 is CASRLAGLAGGSYNEQFF. CDR3 coding DNA: TGTGCCAGCAGGCTCGCAGGACTAGCGGGAGGCTCCTACAATGAGCAGTTCTTC.

This clone was seen a handful of times. The rearrangement uses TRBV30 and TRBJ1-4; D is possibly TRBD1 (5 bases). The germline gives CDR1 GTSNPN, CDR2 SVGIG (reference sequence). The ends were cut back, 2 bases at V and 10 bases at J, with 14 bases in the middle. The CDR3 spans 13 residues. Written as DNA, the CDR3 is TGTGCCTGGAGTATGGGCGGCGGGGGAAAACTGTTTTTT. This gives the protein CAWSMGGGGKLFF.

The chain couples TRBV12-5 to TRBJ1-1; tentatively, D is TRBD1 (5 bases). The CDR3 loop spans 13 amino acids. The V gene's germline CDR1 is LGHNT and CDR2 FRNRAP. V gave up 9 bases and J gave up 0 bases, with 11 bases separating them. The CDR3 region has the DNA TGTGCTAGAGCCTGGGGGTTGAACACTGAAGCTTTCTTT. Protein sequence: CARAWGLNTEAFF.

The rearrangement uses TRBV2 and TRBJ2-3; 9 bases align to TRBD1. V lost 6 bases to trimming and J lost 5 bases; unmatched junction nucleotides: 6. The CDR3 has 14 residues. Germline CDR1 and CDR2: SNHLY and FYNNEI. The CDR3 here is CASRADRGRDTQYF. DNA of the CDR3: TGTGCCAGCAGGGCGGACAGGGGAAGAGATACGCAGTATTTT.

The rearrangement uses TRBV4-2 and TRBJ2-4, with 10 bases fitting TRBD1. The V gene's germline CDR1 is LGHNA and CDR2 YNFKEQ. The CDR3 totals 18 residues. V shed 0 bases and J 8 bases; nucleotides not matched to a gene: 13. CDR3 in DNA: TGTGCCAGCAGCCAAGATCCGCCAGGGACAGGGACAGGGGACATTCAGTACTTC. Protein: CASSQDPPGTGTGDIQYF.

This clone was detected many times. The chain has TRBV27 and TRBJ1-4; D might be TRBD1 (5 bases). This CDR3 has 16 residues. Looked up from germline, CDR1 is MNHEY and CDR2 is SMNVEV (reference sequence). V gave up 6 bases and J gave up 5 bases, with 19 bases separating them. CDR3 in DNA: TGTGCCAGCAGGGAAAGAGCTGGGACCGAGAATGAAAAACTGTTTTTT. This gives the protein CASRERAGTENEKLFF.

The rearrangement links TRBV18 to TRBJ2-4, with D perhaps given as TRBD1 or TRBD2 (6 bases each). Germline V gene data show CDR1 as KGHSH and CDR2 as LQKENI. The CDR3 sequence is 14 residues long. The germline V and J ends were trimmed by 3 bases and 5 bases, with 11 bases remaining between them. The CDR3 nucleotides read TGTGCCAGCTCACCTGGAGGGGGTGAAAACATTCAGTACTTC. This translates into CASSPGGGENIQYF.

The chain uses TRBV4-2 and TRBJ2-5, with D perhaps matching TRBD1 or TRBD2 (7 bases each). Germline CDR1 is LGHNA and CDR2 is YNFKEQ. The length of the CDR3 is 16 residues. V lost 0 bases, J lost 4 bases, and 15 bases lay in between. This CDR3 is CASSQDGEGAGETQYF. The CDR3 DNA reads TGTGCCAGCAGCCAAGATGGGGAGGGGGCTGGAGAGACCCAGTACTTC.